These 9 T cell receptor beta chains came from one sample sequenced in a study of shared clonotypes between healthy human individuals. Libraries were prepared by immunoSEQ multiplex PCR; TCRdb keeps only in-frame clonotypes and omits some of them. The sample has hundreds of thousands of clones; 90% to 96% are singletons. Sequencing was carried out using naive CD4+ T cells sorted from blood. The subset: CD45RA+ positively selected. The source is a woman aged 30 to 39 in good health.

This clone was found once. The chain employs TRBV6-5 and TRBJ2-1; D is unclear. This CDR3 comprises 13 residues. The germline CDR1 and CDR2 sequences are MNHEY and SVGAGI. V was shortened by 0 bases and J by 7 bases, with 7 bases between the two germline ends. CDR3 region: CASSYSQFNEQFF. The CDR3 DNA reads as TGTGCCAGCAGTTACTCGCAGTTTAATGAGCAGTTCTTC.

The chain has TRBV5-1 and TRBJ1-1, with a weak D call TRBD1 (6 bases). V lost 3 bases to trimming and J lost 1 base, with 16 bases between them. Germline lookup yields CDR1 SGHRS and CDR2 YFSETQ. The CDR3 has 16 residues. CDR3 sequence: CASSWTSGHRNTEAFF. CDR3 sequence (DNA): TGCGCCAGCAGCTGGACCTCGGGACACCGGAACACTGAAGCTTTCTTT.

The chain carries TRBV4-1 and TRBJ1-5; weak D call: TRBD1 (5 bases). This CDR3 has 18 residues. The V end was cut by 0 bases, the J end by 0 bases, with 15 bases between. Germline-derived CDR1 and CDR2 are MGHRA and YSYEKL. CDR3 amino acids: CASSQDLRPGSSNQPQHF. The CDR3 DNA reads TGCGCCAGCAGCCAAGATCTACGCCCAGGGAGTAGCAATCAGCCCCAGCATTTT.

This clone turned up a few times. The CDR3 protein is CASSSGTGYTF. CDR3 DNA sequence: TGTGCCAGCAGCTCCGGTACAGGCTACACCTTC. The rearrangement joins TRBV11-2 to TRBJ1-2; D is undetermined. This CDR3 is built from 11 residues. The germline V and J ends were trimmed by 4 bases and 8 bases, with 8 bases remaining between them. From germline, CDR1 is SGHAT and CDR2 FQNNGV.

This chain uses TRBV29-1 with TRBJ2-5; D unresolved. CDR1 SQVTM and CDR2 ANQGSEA come from the germline V gene. The CDR3 runs 12 residues. V was clipped by 4 bases and J by 2 bases, with 8 bases between them. In DNA form, the CDR3 reads TGCAGCGTTGTTACAGCTCAAGAGACCCAGTACTTC. Amino acids: CSVVTAQETQYF.

The chain uses TRBV27 and TRBJ1-2; no reliable D call. The CDR3 covers 14 residues. Trimming removed 4 bases at V and 2 bases at J, with 11 bases between. Germline-derived CDR1 and CDR2 are MNHEY and SMNVEV (reference sequence). In DNA form, the CDR3 reads TGTGCCAGCAGTTCCATGACGGAGAACTATGGCTACACCTTC. Translating it yields CASSSMTENYGYTF.

The genes are TRBV6-1 and TRBJ1-5; 8 bases fit TRBD1. The CDR3 consists of 15 residues. The V gene's germline CDR1 is MNHNS and CDR2 SASEGT. The junction had 3 bases not matched to a gene; V was cut back by 5 bases and J by 0 bases. This chain's CDR3 is CASSRGQASNQPQHF. In DNA form, the CDR3 reads TGTGCCAGCAGTAGGGGACAGGCTAGCAATCAGCCCCAGCATTTT.

The J gene is TRBJ2-7, the V gene TRBV19, with 8 nucleotides matching TRBD2. Germline CDR1 LNHDA, CDR2 SQIVND (reference sequence). This CDR3 has 14 residues. The V segment lost 7 bases and the J segment 1 base; nucleotides outside the gene matches: 6. CDR3 sequence reads: CASTPSGGSYEQYF. CDR3 in DNA: TGTGCCAGTACCCCATCGGGGGGGTCCTACGAGCAGTACTTC.

The J gene is TRBJ1-5, the V gene TRBV19, with D hard to call. The CDR3 runs to 17 residues. Trimming cost V 1 base and J 0 bases, with 13 bases left between them. Germline CDR1 reads LNHDA; CDR2 reads SQIVND (reference sequence). CDR3 nucleotides: TGTGCCAGTAGTATAGTCCCGCGGACTTATAGCAATCAGCCCCAGCATTTT. Translated: CASSIVPRTYSNQPQHF.